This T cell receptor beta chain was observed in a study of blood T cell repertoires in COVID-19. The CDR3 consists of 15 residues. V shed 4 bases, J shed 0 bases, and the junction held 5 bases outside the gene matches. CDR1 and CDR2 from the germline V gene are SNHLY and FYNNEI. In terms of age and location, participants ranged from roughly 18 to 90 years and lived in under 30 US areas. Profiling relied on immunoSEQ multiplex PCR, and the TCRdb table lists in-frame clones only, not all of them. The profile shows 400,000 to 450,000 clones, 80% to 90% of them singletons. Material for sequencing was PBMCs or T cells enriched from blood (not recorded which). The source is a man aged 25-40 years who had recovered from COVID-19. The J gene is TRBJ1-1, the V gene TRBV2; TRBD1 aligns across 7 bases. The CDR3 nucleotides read TGTGCCAGCAGTGCCTGGACAGGAGTGAACACTGAAGCTTTCTTT. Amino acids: CASSAWTGVNTEAFF.